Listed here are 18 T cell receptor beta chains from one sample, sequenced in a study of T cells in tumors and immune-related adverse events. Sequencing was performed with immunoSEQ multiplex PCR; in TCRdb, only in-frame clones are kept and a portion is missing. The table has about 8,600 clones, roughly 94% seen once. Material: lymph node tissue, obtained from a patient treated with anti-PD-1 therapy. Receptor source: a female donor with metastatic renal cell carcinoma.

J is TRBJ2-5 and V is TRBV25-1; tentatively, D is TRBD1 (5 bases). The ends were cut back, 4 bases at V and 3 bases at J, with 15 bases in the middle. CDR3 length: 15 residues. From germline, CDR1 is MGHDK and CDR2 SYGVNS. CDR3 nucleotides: TGTGCCAGCAGTGCACCGACAGTGACAAAAGAGACCCAGTACTTC. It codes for CASSAPTVTKETQYF. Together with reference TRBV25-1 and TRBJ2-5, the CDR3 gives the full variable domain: EADIYQTPRYLVIGTGKKITLECSQTMGHDKMYWYQQDPGMELHLIHYSYGVNSTEKGDLSSESTVSRIRTEHFPLTLESARPSHTSQYLCASSAPTVTKETQYFGPGTRLLVL.

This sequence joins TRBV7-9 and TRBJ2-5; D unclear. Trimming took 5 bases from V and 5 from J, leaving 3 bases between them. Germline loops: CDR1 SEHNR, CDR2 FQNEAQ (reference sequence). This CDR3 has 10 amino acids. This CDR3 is CASSGETQYF. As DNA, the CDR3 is TGTGCCAGCAGCGGGGAGACCCAGTACTTC.

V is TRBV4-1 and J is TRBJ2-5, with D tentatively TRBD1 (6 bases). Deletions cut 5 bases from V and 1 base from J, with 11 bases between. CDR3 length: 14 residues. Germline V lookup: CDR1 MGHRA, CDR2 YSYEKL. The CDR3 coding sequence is TGCGCCAGCAGCAATGGACAGAGCCAAGAGACCCAGTACTTC. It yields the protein CASSNGQSQETQYF.

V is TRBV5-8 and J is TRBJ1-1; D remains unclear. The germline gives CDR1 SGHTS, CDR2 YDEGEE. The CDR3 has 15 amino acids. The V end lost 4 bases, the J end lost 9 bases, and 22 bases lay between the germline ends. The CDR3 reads CASSQVGLMTVKAFF. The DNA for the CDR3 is TGTGCCAGCAGCCAAGTGGGGTTGATGACCGTTAAAGCTTTCTTT.

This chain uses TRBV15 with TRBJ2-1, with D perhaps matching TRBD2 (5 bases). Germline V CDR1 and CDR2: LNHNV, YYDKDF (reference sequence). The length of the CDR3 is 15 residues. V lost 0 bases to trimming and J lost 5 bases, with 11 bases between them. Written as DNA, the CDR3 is TGTGCCACCAGCAGAGATTTCATCGGGAACAATGAGCAGTTCTTC. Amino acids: CATSRDFIGNNEQFF.

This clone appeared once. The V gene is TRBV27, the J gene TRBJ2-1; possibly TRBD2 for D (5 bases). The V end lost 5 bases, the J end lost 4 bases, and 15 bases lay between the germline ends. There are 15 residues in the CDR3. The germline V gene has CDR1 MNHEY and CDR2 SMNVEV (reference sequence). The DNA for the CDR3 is TGTGCCAGCAGTATGCTGAGCGGTGCGTACAATGAGCAGTTCTTC. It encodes CASSMLSGAYNEQFF.

In DNA form, the CDR3 reads TGCGCCAGCAGTGAGTCGATTCATGCAGATACGCAGTATTTT. Translating gives CASSESIHADTQYF. The chain combines TRBV10-1 with TRBJ2-3; D not resolved. The germline CDR1 and CDR2 sequences are WNHNN and SYGVQD (reference sequence). Deletions cut 0 bases from V and 4 bases from J, with 8 bases between. The CDR3 is 14 residues long.

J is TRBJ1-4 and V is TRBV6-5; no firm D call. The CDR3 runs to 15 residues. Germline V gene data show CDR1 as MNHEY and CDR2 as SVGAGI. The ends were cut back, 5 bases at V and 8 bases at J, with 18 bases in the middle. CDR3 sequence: CASSLYIGDLEKLFF. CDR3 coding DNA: TGTGCCAGCAGTCTCTATATCGGGGATCTGGAAAAACTGTTTTTT.

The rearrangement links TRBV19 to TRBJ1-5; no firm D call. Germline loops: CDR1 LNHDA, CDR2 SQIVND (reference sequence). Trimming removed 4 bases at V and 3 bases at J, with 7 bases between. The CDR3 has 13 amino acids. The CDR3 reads CASSSQVNQPQHF. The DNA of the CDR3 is TGTGCCAGTAGTAGCCAAGTCAATCAGCCCCAGCATTTT.

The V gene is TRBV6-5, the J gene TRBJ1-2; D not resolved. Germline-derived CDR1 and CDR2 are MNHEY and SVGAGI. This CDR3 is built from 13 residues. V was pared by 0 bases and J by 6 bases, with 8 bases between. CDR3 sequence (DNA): TGTGCCAGCAGTTACTCTCGGAGGGATGGCTACACCTTC. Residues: CASSYSRRDGYTF.

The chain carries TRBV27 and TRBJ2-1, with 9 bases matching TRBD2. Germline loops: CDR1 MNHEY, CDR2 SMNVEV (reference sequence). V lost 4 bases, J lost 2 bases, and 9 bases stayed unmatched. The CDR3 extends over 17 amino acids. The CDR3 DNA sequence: TGTGCCAGCAGTTCGTTACCTAGCGGGACCCCCTACAATGAGCAGTTCTTC. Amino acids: CASSSLPSGTPYNEQFF.

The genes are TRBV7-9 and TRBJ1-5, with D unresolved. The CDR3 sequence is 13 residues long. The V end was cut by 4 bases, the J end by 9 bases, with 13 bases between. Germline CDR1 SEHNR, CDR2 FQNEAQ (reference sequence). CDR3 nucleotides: TGTGCCAGCAGCTCACTTGGCGTCGGGCCCCAGCATTTT. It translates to CASSSLGVGPQHF.

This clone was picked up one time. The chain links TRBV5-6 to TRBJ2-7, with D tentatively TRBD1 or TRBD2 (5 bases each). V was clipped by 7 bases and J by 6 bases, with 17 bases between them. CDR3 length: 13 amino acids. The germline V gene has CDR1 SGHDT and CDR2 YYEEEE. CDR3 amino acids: CASYLRGGSEQYF. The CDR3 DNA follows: TGTGCCAGCTACCTGAGGGGTGGGAGCGAGCAGTACTTC.

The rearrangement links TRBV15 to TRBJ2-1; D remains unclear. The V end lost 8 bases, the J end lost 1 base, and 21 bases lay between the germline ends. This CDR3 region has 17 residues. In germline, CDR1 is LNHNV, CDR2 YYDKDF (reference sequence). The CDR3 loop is CATLGPIGGGSYNEQFF. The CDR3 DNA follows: TGTGCCACCCTCGGACCCATCGGCGGTGGTTCCTACAATGAGCAGTTCTTC.

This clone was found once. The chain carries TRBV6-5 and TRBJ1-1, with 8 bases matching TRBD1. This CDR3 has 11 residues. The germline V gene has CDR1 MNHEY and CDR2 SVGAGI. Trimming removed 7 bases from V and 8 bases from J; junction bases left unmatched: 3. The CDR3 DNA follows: TGTGCCAGCACCCGACAGGGGGAAGCTTTCTTT. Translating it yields CASTRQGEAFF.

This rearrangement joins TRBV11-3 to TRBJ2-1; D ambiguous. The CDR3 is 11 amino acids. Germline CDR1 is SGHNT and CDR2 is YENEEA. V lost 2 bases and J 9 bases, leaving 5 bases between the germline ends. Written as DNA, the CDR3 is TGTGCCAGCAGCTTATCAACTGAGCAGTTCTTC. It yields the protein CASSLSTEQFF.

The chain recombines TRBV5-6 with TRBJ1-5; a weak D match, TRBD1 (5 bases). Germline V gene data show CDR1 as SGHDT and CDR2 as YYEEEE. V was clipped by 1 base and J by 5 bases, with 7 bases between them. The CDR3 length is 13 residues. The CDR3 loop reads CASSLRDYQPQHF. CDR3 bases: TGTGCCAGCAGCTTGAGGGACTATCAGCCCCAGCATTTT.

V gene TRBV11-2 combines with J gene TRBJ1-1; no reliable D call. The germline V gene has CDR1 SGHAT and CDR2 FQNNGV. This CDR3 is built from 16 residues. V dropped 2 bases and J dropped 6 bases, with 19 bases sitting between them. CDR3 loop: CASSLLRQHRRAEAFF. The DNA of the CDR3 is TGTGCCAGCAGCTTACTTCGGCAGCACCGGCGCGCTGAAGCTTTCTTT.